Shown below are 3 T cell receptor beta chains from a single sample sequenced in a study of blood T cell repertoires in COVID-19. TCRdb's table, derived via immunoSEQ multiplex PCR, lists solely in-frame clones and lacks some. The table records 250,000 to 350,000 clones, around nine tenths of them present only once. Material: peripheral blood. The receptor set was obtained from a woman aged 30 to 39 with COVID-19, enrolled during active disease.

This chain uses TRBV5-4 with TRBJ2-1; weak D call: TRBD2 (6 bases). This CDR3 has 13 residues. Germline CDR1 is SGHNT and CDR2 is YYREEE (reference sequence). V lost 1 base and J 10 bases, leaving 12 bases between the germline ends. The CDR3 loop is CASSLKISGEQFF. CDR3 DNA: TGTGCCAGCAGCTTGAAAATTAGCGGAGAGCAGTTCTTC.

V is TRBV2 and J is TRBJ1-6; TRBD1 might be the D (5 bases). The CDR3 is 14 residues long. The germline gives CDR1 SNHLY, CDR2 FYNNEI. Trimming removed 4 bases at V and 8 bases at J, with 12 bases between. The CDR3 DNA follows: TGTGCCAGCAGTGCGGGGAGGGGATATTCACCCCTCCACTTT. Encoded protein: CASSAGRGYSPLHF.

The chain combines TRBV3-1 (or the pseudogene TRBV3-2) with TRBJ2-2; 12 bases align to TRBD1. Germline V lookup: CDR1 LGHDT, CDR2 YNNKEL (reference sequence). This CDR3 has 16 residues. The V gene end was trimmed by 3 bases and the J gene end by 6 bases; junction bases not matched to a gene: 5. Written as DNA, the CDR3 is TGTGCCAGCAGCCATGGGACAGGGGGCGCATCCGGGGAGCTGTTTTTT. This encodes CASSHGTGGASGELFF.